These T cell receptor beta chains were read from a single sample in a study of a mutant IDH1 vaccine in newly diagnosed glioma. Some clones are missing from TCRdb's copy, which holds only in-frame ones; the method was immunoSEQ multiplex PCR. The sample holds just under 45,000 clones, around 93% seen once. Antigen specificity for these receptors is unknown. Sequences were derived from PBMCs, sampled from a glioma patient whose treatment included an IDH1 peptide vaccine. These receptors originate from a man between 45 and 60 years old with glioma. The CDR3 runs from the conserved cysteine through the conserved F or W. Each record gives: J gene, D gene, V gene, clone size, CDR3 DNA, CDR3 protein. D genes are given only for firm matches. Expanded clones get a size class; other rows say once, few or many, or leave the size out.

J: TRBJ1-4; D: -; V: TRBV2; size: -; DNA: TGTGCCAGCAGCGCTGACAGGACAACTAATGAAAAACTGTTTTTT; CDR3: CASSADRTTNEKLFF
J: TRBJ2-7; D: -; V: TRBV7-9; size: -; DNA: TGTGCCAGCAGCTCGGGGTTGAACCACCCCAGCTACGAGCAGTACTTC; CDR3: CASSSGLNHPSYEQYF
J: TRBJ1-5; D: -; V: TRBV4-2; size: -; DNA: TGTGCCAGCAGCCAAGTCAGGGATAGCAATCAGCCCCAGCATTTT; CDR3: CASSQVRDSNQPQHF
J: TRBJ2-1; D: -; V: TRBV7-3; size: -; DNA: TGTGCCAGCAGCTTAACGGGGGGGACACCATACAATGAGCAGTTCTTC; CDR3: CASSLTGGTPYNEQFF
J: TRBJ1-2; D: -; V: TRBV2; size: -; DNA: TGTGCCAGCGGTCTCACTCGGACAGCGGACGGGGGCTACACCTTC; CDR3: CASGLTRTADGGYTF
J: TRBJ1-2; D: -; V: TRBV5-1; size: -; DNA: TGCGCCAGCAGCAAAACCGGGACAAACTATGGCTACACCTTC; CDR3: CASSKTGTNYGYTF
J: TRBJ2-6; D: TRBD1; V: TRBV7-9; size: -; DNA: TGTGCCAGCAGCACTGACAGGGCTGGGGCCAACGTCCTGACTTTC; CDR3: CASSTDRAGANVLTF
J: TRBJ1-4; D: -; V: TRBV5-1; size: -; DNA: TGCGCCAGCAGCCGCTCGGCGGACAGATCGAATGAAAAACTGTTTTTT; CDR3: CASSRSADRSNEKLFF
J: TRBJ1-2; D: -; V: TRBV29-1; size: -; DNA: TGCAGCGTTGGGGGGGGCCCTGGGGCTAACTATGGCTACACCTTC; CDR3: CSVGGGPGANYGYTF
J: TRBJ2-5; D: -; V: TRBV5-6; size: -; DNA: TGTGCCAGCAGCCTGGGGTTACAAGAGACCCAGTACTTC; CDR3: CASSLGLQETQYF
J: TRBJ1-1; D: -; V: TRBV5-4; size: -; DNA: TGTGCCAGCAGCTACGACAGAGCGGGGATAGTGGGTGCTGAAGCTTTCTTT; CDR3: CASSYDRAGIVGAEAFF
J: TRBJ2-7; D: -; V: TRBV28; size: -; DNA: TGTGCCAGCAGTCCCCGGGGAGGTCCTACCTACGAGCAGTACTTC; CDR3: CASSPRGGPTYEQYF
J: TRBJ1-3; D: -; V: TRBV4-3; size: -; DNA: TGCGCCAGCAGCCAAGATCGAGGGGCTTCTGGAAACACCATATATTTT; CDR3: CASSQDRGASGNTIYF
J: TRBJ2-7; D: TRBD1; V: TRBV27; size: -; DNA: TGTGCCAGCAGTTTAGGGGCAGGGGGTCGCGAGCAGTACTTC; CDR3: CASSLGAGGREQYF
J: TRBJ1-5; D: -; V: TRBV10-3; size: once; DNA: TGTGCCACCTCCGGTGGAGGGGTCCATCAGCCCCAGCATTTT; CDR3: CATSGGGVHQPQHF
J: TRBJ2-1; D: TRBD2; V: TRBV27; size: once; DNA: TGTGCCAGCGCTCCTAGCGGACTGGTGTGGAATGAGCAGTTCTTC; CDR3: CASAPSGLVWNEQFF